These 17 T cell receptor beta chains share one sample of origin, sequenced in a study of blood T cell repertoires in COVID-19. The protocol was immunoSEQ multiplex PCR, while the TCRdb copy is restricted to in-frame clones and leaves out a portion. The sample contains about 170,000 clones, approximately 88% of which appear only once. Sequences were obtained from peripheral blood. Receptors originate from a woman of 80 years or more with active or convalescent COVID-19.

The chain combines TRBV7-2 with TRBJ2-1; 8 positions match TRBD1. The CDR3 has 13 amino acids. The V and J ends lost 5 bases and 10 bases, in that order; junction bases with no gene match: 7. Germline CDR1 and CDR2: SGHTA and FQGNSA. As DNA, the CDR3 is TGTGCCAGCAGCAAGGACAGGGTTGGGGAGCAGTTCTTC. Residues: CASSKDRVGEQFF.

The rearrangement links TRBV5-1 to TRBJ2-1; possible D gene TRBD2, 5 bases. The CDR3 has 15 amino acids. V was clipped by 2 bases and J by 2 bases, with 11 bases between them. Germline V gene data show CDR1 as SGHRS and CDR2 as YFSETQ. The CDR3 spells CASSLADSAYNEQFF. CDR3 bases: TGCGCCAGCAGCTTAGCGGACTCAGCCTACAATGAGCAGTTCTTC.

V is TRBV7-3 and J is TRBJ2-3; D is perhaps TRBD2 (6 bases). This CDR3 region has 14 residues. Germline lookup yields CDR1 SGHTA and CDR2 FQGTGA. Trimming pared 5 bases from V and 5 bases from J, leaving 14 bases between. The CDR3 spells CASSPRDGGDTQYF. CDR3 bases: TGTGCCAGCAGCCCCCGGGACGGGGGAGATACGCAGTATTTT.

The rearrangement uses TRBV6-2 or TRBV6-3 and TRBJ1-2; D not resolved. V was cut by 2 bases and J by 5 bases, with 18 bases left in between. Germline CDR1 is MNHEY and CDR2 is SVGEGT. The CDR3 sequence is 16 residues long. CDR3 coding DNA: TGTGCCAGCAGTTACGCCAGAACCCAACTAGGTTATGGCTACACCTTC. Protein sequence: CASSYARTQLGYGYTF.

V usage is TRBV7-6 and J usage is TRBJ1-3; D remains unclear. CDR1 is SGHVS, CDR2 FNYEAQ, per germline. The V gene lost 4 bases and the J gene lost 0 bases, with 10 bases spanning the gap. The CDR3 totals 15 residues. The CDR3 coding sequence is TGTGCCAGCAGCTCAGGAACTCACTCTGGAAACACCATATATTTT. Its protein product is CASSSGTHSGNTIYF.

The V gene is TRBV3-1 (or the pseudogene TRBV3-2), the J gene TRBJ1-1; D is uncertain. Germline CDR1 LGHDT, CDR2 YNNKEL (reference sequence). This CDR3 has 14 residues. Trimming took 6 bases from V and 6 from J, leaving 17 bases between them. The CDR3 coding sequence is TGTGCCAGCAGGCATACGGGGAGCAAGGCTGAAGCTTTCTTT. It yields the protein CASRHTGSKAEAFF.

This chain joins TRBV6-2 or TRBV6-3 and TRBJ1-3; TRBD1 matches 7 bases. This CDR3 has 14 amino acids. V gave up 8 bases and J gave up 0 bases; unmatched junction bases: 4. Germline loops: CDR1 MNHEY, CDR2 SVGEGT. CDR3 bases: TGTGCCAGCCGCCCAGGGGGCTCTGGAAACACCATATATTTT. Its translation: CASRPGGSGNTIYF.

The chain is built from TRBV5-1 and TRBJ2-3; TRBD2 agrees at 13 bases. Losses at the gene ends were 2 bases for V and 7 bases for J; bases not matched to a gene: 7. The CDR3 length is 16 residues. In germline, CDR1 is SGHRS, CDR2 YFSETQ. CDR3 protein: CASSLWTSGGENTQYF. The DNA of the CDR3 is TGCGCCAGCAGCTTATGGACTAGCGGGGGAGAGAATACGCAGTATTTT.

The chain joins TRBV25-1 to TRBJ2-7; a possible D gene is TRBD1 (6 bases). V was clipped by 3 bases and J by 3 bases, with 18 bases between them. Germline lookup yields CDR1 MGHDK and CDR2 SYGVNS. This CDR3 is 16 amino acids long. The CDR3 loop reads CASSDLPGQGIYEQYF. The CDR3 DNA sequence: TGTGCCAGCAGTGACCTCCCGGGGCAGGGGATCTACGAGCAGTACTTC.

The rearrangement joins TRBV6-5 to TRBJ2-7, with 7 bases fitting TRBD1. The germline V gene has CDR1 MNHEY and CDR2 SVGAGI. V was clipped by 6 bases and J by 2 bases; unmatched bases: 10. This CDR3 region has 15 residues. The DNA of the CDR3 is TGTGCCAGCAGGACAGGGACAGACCGCCCCTACGAGCAGTACTTC. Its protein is CASRTGTDRPYEQYF.

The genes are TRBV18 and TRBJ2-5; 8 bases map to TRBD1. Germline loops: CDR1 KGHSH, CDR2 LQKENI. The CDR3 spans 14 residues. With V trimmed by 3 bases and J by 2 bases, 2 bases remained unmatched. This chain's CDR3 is CASSPGTGQETQYF. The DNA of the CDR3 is TGTGCCAGCTCACCCGGGACAGGACAAGAGACCCAGTACTTC.

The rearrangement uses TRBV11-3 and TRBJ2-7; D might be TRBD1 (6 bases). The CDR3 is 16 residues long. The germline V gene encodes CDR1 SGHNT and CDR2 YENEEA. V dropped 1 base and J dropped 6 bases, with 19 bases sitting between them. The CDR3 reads CASSLVTGQGRAEQYF. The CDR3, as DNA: TGTGCCAGCAGCTTAGTTACGGGGCAGGGGCGGGCCGAGCAGTACTTC.

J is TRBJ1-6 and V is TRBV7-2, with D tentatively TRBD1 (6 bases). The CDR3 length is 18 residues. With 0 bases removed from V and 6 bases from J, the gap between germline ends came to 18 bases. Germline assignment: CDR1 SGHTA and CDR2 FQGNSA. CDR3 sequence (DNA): TGTGCCAGCAGCTTAGCGGGTCAGCGGGGGGCGCGTAATTCACCCCTCCACTTT. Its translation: CASSLAGQRGARNSPLHF.

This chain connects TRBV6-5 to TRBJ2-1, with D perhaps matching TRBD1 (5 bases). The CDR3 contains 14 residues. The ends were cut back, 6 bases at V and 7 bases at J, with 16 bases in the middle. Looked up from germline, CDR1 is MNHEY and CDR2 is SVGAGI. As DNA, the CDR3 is TGTGCCAGCAGCCAGCCCAGGGCGAGGAATGAGCAGTTCTTC. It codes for CASSQPRARNEQFF.

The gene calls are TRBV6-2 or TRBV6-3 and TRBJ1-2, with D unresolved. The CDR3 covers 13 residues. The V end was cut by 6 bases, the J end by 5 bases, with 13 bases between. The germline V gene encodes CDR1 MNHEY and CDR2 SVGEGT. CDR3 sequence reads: CASSPPWEYGYTF. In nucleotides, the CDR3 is TGTGCCAGCAGCCCCCCGTGGGAGTATGGCTACACCTTC.

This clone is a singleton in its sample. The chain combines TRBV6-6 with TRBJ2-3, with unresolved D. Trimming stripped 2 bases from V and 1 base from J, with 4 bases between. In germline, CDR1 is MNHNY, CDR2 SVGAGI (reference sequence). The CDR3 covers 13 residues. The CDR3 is CASSYQGTDTQYF. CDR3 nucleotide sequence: TGTGCCAGCAGTTACCAGGGCACAGATACGCAGTATTTT.

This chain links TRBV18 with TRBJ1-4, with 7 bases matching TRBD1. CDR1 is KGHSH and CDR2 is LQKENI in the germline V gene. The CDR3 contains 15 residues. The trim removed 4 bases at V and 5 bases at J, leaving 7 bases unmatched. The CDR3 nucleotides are TGTGCCAGCTCACTCCGACAGGGATCGAATGAAAAACTGTTTTTT. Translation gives CASSLRQGSNEKLFF.